This T cell receptor (beta chain) was captured by sequencing in a study of T cells in Graves' hyperthyroidism and ophthalmopathy. Study-wide findings and caveats: From stable hyperthyroidism, ophthalmopathy was set apart by a 13 V-J model.

V lost 8 bases and J lost 6, with 14 bases in between. CDR1 MNHEY and CDR2 SMNVEV come from the germline V gene (reference sequence). This CDR3 comprises 13 residues. RNA transcripts provided the source from which TCR beta CDR3 regions were amplified. The HTBI set primed first-round TCR CDR3 RT-PCR. TCRdb processed the multiplex PCR reads anew with MiXCR; each CDR3 protein has one entry. The data show approximately 330,000 distinct CDR3 sequences, about 13% seen once. The diagnostic basis comprised clinical symptoms, serum thyroxine and TRAb, thyroid ultrasound and orbital computed tomography. This clonotype appeared many times. Its target is not known.

The receptor was isolated from a woman between 40 and 50 years old with Graves' ophthalmopathy. Sample: blood. The chain combines TRBV27 with TRBJ2-4; perhaps TRBD1 as D (6 bases). The DNA for the CDR3 is TGTGCCAGCGCCTTTACAGGGTTAAACATTCAGTACTTC. This translates into CASAFTGLNIQYF.